One T cell receptor beta chain is described in this entry. The antigen is undetermined. The source of the sample is a study of Ad26.COV2.S vaccination and SARS-CoV-2 variants. Study-level information: Participants got Ad26.COV2.S intramuscularly, once or twice 56 days apart. Overall study findings and caveats: People who got the vaccine had more spike-specific TCR breadth than people who got placebo.

The treatment is: about 20 received Ad26.COV2.S at low or high dose, single or two shots; several received placebo; per-sample allocation not given. Following the first vaccine or placebo injection, samples were taken on day 63. Method: immunoSEQ multiplex PCR; TCRdb's copy keeps in-frame clones and lacks some. This sample carries roughly 680,000 clones, more than 80% of them seen once, and the ten largest clones take approximately 1.5%. The V segment lost 4 bases and the J segment 4 bases; nucleotides outside the gene matches: 0. The germline V gene encodes CDR1 ENHRY and CDR2 SYGVKD. This CDR3 region has 13 residues.

The chain uses TRBV10-3 and TRBJ2-5; 10 nucleotides align to TRBD1. This sequence was found in a person between 18 and 65 years old who received the Ad26.COV2.S COVID-19 vaccine or a placebo. The starting material was peripheral blood, obtained in a trial of Ad26.COV2.S vaccine versus placebo. CDR3 loop: CAISGDRGETQYF. DNA for the CDR3: TGTGCCATCAGTGGGGACAGGGGAGAGACCCAGTACTTC.